The source of this T cell receptor beta chain is a study of cytomegalovirus exposure and HLA in healthy donors. Study-level findings and limits: Reports indicate that TCR beta sequences accurately predicted the HLA-A and HLA-B alleles of most subjects. Cytomegalovirus status was reportedly diagnosed by the classifier with high specificity and sensitivity.

Amplification used 60 Vbeta primers and 13 Jbeta primers. Using immunoSEQ multiplex PCR, the repertoire was profiled, and TCRdb retains in-frame clones only, with some absent. This sample has fewer than 150,000 clones, with 75% to 85% found just once. Concerning this clone itself: The antigen remains unidentified.

Each donor was nominally healthy when sampled (though unrecorded immune exposures were likely). Per the germline V gene, CDR1 is MNHNY and CDR2 is SVGAGI (reference sequence). The CDR3 length is 14 residues. V was cut by 2 bases and J by 3 bases, with 11 bases left in between. Source material: PBMCs. This rearrangement joins TRBV6-6 to TRBJ2-7; tentatively, D is TRBD1 (6 bases). This TCR derives from a middle-aged woman in good health and CMV-seropositive. The CDR3 DNA is TGTGCCAGCAGTTACGCCGACAGGCTCTACGAGCAGTACTTC. It specifies CASSYADRLYEQYF.